The 27 T cell receptor beta chains below were found in one sample sequenced in a study of breast tumors, draining lymph nodes, adjacent tissues (dated by TCRdb to the mid-2010s). Lymph node samples came from the axillary draining lymph nodes of breast cancer patients. The method behind the library was multiplex PCR. Sequencing instrument: Illumina HiSeq 2000. TCRdb itself trimmed the public reads at Q25 with fastp, ran MiXCR and retained productive beta chains. Records with the same CDR3 protein are collapsed into one entry carrying the most frequent genes and DNA. This sample is represented by around 140,000 distinct CDR3 sequences; about 33% of them were singletons. The top ten clonotypes cover roughly 2.2% of the sample. What was sequenced was axillary lymph node tissue. These receptors originate from a female donor with breast cancer. Some clones in this sample may be carry-over from other donors' samples.

This clonotype was detected many times. The chain carries TRBV7-2 and TRBJ2-7; TRBD2 aligns across 12 bases. V trimming: 1 base; J trimming: 8 bases; junction bases outside the gene matches: 6. The germline V gene encodes CDR1 SGHTA and CDR2 FQGNSA. The CDR3 spans 15 residues. CDR3 residues: CASSLGLAGAYKQYV. The CDR3 DNA sequence: TGTGCCAGCAGCTTAGGACTAGCGGGGGCATACAAGCAGTACGTC.

On this clonotype: A much larger clone differs from this one at a single base, so this may be a read error. The rearrangement uses TRBV12-5 and TRBJ2-6, with TRBD1 matching 11 bases. J lost 2 bases, V lost 3 bases, and 15 bases had no gene match. This CDR3 spans 21 amino acids. Germline lookup yields CDR1 LGHNT and CDR2 FRNRAP. CDR3 residues: CASGFVIRWTGGAPGANVLTF. The CDR3 DNA reads as TGTGCTAGTGGTTTCGTAATTAGGTGGACAGGGGGCGCGCCTGGGGCCAACGTCCTGACTTTC.

The rearrangement links TRBV11-2 to TRBJ2-3, with TRBD2 matching 8 bases. The germline CDR1 and CDR2 sequences are SGHAT and FQNNGV. The CDR3 consists of 14 residues. V shed 1 base and J 11 bases; nucleotides not matched to a gene: 8. The CDR3 region has the DNA TGTGCCAGCAGCTTAGCGGGGGGGCCCGTTGAGCAGTATTTT. Translated: CASSLAGGPVEQYF.

In the case of this clonotype: This CDR3 fails to terminate in the conserved phenylalanine or tryptophan, so it likely reflects a read error. No DNA is shown, since the ends of the CDR3 on it are uncertain; the CDR3 is the one TCRdb lists. CDR3 sequence reads: CASSLAGFV. This chain uses TRBV7-2 with TRBJ1-5. The germline V gene encodes CDR1 SGHTA and CDR2 FQGNSA. The CDR3 has 9 amino acids, counting both end residues.

The chain recombines TRBV20-1 with TRBJ2-1; TRBD1 might be the D (6 bases). The CDR3 is 14 residues long. V was trimmed by 5 bases and J by 4 bases, leaving 15 bases between them. CDR1 is DFQATT, CDR2 SNEGSKA, per germline (reference sequence). In DNA, the CDR3 is TGCAGTGCTCACCAGGGACACAATTACAATGAGCAGTTCTTC. Translating gives CSAHQGHNYNEQFF.

This clonotype has at least ten counts. The chain carries TRBV7-9 and TRBJ2-3; D gene unclear. This CDR3 has 11 residues. CDR1 is SEHNR and CDR2 is FQNEAQ in the germline V gene (reference sequence). V dropped 5 bases and J dropped 6 bases, with 6 bases sitting between them. In DNA form, the CDR3 reads TGTGCCAGCAGCCTAGTTGATACGCAGTATTTT. Its translation is CASSLVDTQYF. The variable domain in full, with the rest retrieved from reference TRBV7-9 and TRBJ2-3, is DTGVSQNPRHKITKRGQNVTFRCDPISEHNRLYWYRQTLGQGPEFLTYFQNEAQLEKSRLLSDRFSAERPKGSFSTLEIQRTEQGDSAMYLCASSLVDTQYFGPGTRLTVL.

This clonotype was seen at least ten times. This chain joins TRBV9 and TRBJ1-6; D gene unclear. This CDR3 has 15 amino acids. CDR1 SGDLS and CDR2 YYNGEE come from the germline V gene. The ends were cut back, 0 bases at V and 0 bases at J, with 4 bases in the middle. The CDR3 DNA reads TGTGCCAGCAGCGTAGAAGTCTCCTATAATTCACCCCTCCACTTT. Translation: CASSVEVSYNSPLHF.

This clonotype was recorded at least ten times. The rearrangement joins TRBV6-6 to TRBJ1-4; D gene unclear. CDR3 length equals 14 residues. Trimming pared 5 bases from V and 0 bases from J, leaving 7 bases between. Germline loops: CDR1 MNHNY, CDR2 SVGAGI (reference sequence). CDR3 nucleotides: TGTGCCAGCAGTGATCCGCCAACTAATGAAAAACTGTTTTTT. Translation: CASSDPPTNEKLFF.

This clonotype occurred a few times. The gene calls are TRBV20-1 and TRBJ1-1; tentative D call: TRBD1 (5 bases). The germline CDR1 and CDR2 sequences are DFQATT and SNEGSKA (reference sequence). The CDR3 contains 12 residues. V lost 0 bases and J 5 bases, leaving 7 bases between the germline ends. CDR3 in amino acids: CSARDQGTEAFF. As DNA, the CDR3 is TGCAGTGCTAGAGATCAGGGAACTGAAGCTTTCTTT.

CDR3 bases: TGTGCCAGCAGCGAGTCCGGGACAGGGTACGAGCAGTACTTC. Protein sequence: CASSESGTGYEQYF. The J gene is TRBJ2-7, the V gene TRBV7-3; 9 positions match TRBD1. From germline, CDR1 is SGHTA and CDR2 FQGTGA. The CDR3 has 14 amino acids. The V segment lost 5 bases and the J segment 4 bases; nucleotides outside the gene matches: 6. Together with reference TRBV7-3 and TRBJ2-7, the CDR3 gives the full variable domain: GAGVSQTPSNKVTEKGKYVELRCDPISGHTALYWYRQSLGQGPEFLIYFQGTGAADDSGLPNDRFFAVRPEGSVSTLKIQRTERGDSAVYLCASSESGTGYEQYFGPGTRLTVT.

This clonotype was counted many times. The V call is TRBV28, the J call TRBJ2-5; 11 nucleotides match TRBD1. The CDR3 is made up of 17 amino acids. J gave up 1 base and V 7 bases, and 11 bases lay outside the gene matches. CDR1 and CDR2 (germline): MDHEN, SYDVKM. The chain's CDR3 is CASMLGTGGYIQETQYF. CDR3 in DNA: TGTGCCAGCATGCTCGGGACAGGGGGGTATATCCAAGAGACCCAGTACTTC.

The gene calls are TRBV5-4 and TRBJ2-1; 8 bases agree with TRBD2. The germline CDR1 and CDR2 sequences are SGHNT and YYREEE (reference sequence). This CDR3 contains 16 residues. V trimming: 4 bases; J trimming: 6 bases; junction bases outside the gene matches: 12. For the CDR3, the DNA is TGTGCCAGCAGCCGGCCGACTACCGGGGGGGCCAATGAGCAGTTCTTC. It translates to CASSRPTTGGANEQFF.

The chain employs TRBV20-1 and TRBJ1-1; no definite D call. The CDR3 runs to 14 residues. Germline V gene sequence: CDR1 DFQATT, CDR2 SNEGSKA (reference sequence). Trimming took 5 bases from V and 0 from J, leaving 13 bases between them. The CDR3 protein is CSARKSTVNTEAFF. As DNA, the CDR3 is TGCAGTGCTCGAAAGTCGACCGTGAACACTGAAGCTTTCTTT.

This clonotype was seen ten or more times. The chain links TRBV4-3 to TRBJ1-5, with 7 bases aligning to TRBD1. Germline V CDR1 and CDR2: LGHNA, YSLEER. Trimming took 1 base from V and 4 from J; bases not matched to a gene: 1. The CDR3 contains 14 residues. The CDR3 DNA sequence: TGCGCCAGCAGCCAAGCGACAGGGAATCAGCCCCAGCATTTT. Its translation: CASSQATGNQPQHF.

Ten or more counts support this clonotype. V is TRBV4-2 and J is TRBJ1-6; TRBD1 is a possible D gene (5 bases). The V end was cut by 3 bases, the J end by 10 bases, with 13 bases between. The CDR3 runs to 14 residues. Germline loops: CDR1 LGHNA, CDR2 YNFKEQ. The chain's CDR3 is CASSHNQGFSPLHF. The CDR3 region has the DNA TGTGCCAGCAGCCATAACCAGGGTTTCTCACCCCTCCACTTT.

This sequence joins TRBV19 and TRBJ1-5; D not resolved. Germline V gene data show CDR1 as LNHDA and CDR2 as SQIVND (reference sequence). The V end lost 7 bases, the J end lost 3 bases, and 16 bases lay between the germline ends. There are 15 residues in the CDR3. CDR3 nucleotide sequence: TGTGCCAGTACCCCCGGAGGGAGGACCAATCAGCCCCAGCATTTT. The encoded protein is CASTPGGRTNQPQHF.

This clonotype was observed many times. The chain employs TRBV12-3 or TRBV12-4 and TRBJ1-4; TRBD1 aligns across 9 bases. The CDR3 contains 13 residues. Trimming at V came to 6 bases and at J to 9 bases, leaving 5 bases not matched to a gene. The CDR3: CASSGTGRQKLFF. CDR3 sequence (DNA): TGTGCCAGCAGCGGGACAGGGCGGCAAAAACTGTTTTTT.

CDR3 DNA sequence: TGTGCCAGCAGAAGTACAGGACAGGGGGTTATTGAAGCTTTCTTT. Amino acids: CASRSTGQGVIEAFF. The rearrangement links TRBV12-3 or TRBV12-4 to TRBJ1-1, with 10 bases that match TRBD1. Losses at the gene ends were 6 bases for V and 7 bases for J; bases not matched to a gene: 11. The CDR3 sequence is 15 residues long.

The chain combines TRBV4-3 with TRBJ1-4; D unclear. The CDR3 contains 13 residues. The ends were cut back, 1 base at V and 3 bases at J, with 3 bases in the middle. From germline, CDR1 is LGHNA and CDR2 YSLEER. This CDR3 reads CASSQAANEKLFF. In DNA form, the CDR3 reads TGCGCCAGCAGCCAAGCGGCTAATGAAAAACTGTTTTTT.

This clonotype appeared many times. The V gene is TRBV12-3 or TRBV12-4, the J gene TRBJ1-5; D is possibly TRBD1 (6 bases). The CDR3 contains 14 residues. V shed 7 bases and J shed 1 base, with 11 bases lying between them. The CDR3 DNA reads TGTGCCAGCACCAAGGGGGTGAGCAATCAGCCCCAGCATTTT. This translates into CASTKGVSNQPQHF.

This clonotype was observed at least ten times. V is TRBV6-5 and J is TRBJ2-1, with D uncertain. Germline V gene lookup returns CDR1 MNHEY and CDR2 SVGAGI. This CDR3 spans 13 amino acids. Trimming took 10 bases from V and 3 from J, leaving 13 bases between them. Here the CDR3 DNA reads TGTGCCACCAGGTCCATTCTCTACAATGAGCAGTTCTTC. Translation: CATRSILYNEQFF.

The J gene is TRBJ2-3, the V gene TRBV5-1; D unclear. Germline V lookup: CDR1 SGHRS, CDR2 YFSETQ. CDR3 size: 13 residues. With 0 bases removed from V and 4 bases from J, the gap between germline ends came to 6 bases. CDR3 DNA sequence: TGCGCCAGCAGCTTGGGGACCCCAGATACGCAGTATTTT. It specifies CASSLGTPDTQYF.

The table lists this clonotype with many counts. The rearrangement links TRBV7-2 to TRBJ1-2; weak D call: TRBD1 (6 bases). CDR3 length equals 14 residues. Germline-derived CDR1 and CDR2 are SGHTA and FQGNSA. V lost 4 bases and J lost 2, with 11 bases in between. The CDR3: CASSSGGANYGYTF. The CDR3 nucleotides are TGTGCCAGCAGCTCGGGGGGCGCGAACTATGGCTACACCTTC.

This clonotype has at least ten counts. The chain employs TRBV6-2 or TRBV6-3 and TRBJ2-1; 10 positions match TRBD2. Per germline, CDR1 MNHEY and CDR2 SVGEGT. V lost 6 bases to trimming and J lost 3 bases; unmatched junction nucleotides: 8. The CDR3 spans 16 residues. As DNA, the CDR3 is TGTGCCAGCAGACGTTATAGCGGGGGGCTCTACAATGAGCAGTTCTTC. Its translation: CASRRYSGGLYNEQFF.

The chain is built from TRBV6-1 and TRBJ2-2, with D perhaps matching TRBD1 (7 bases). The CDR3 spans 18 residues. The V and J ends lost 8 bases and 6 bases respectively, with 28 bases between them. Looked up from germline, CDR1 is MNHNS and CDR2 is SASEGT. CDR3 sequence reads: CASPRDPSRGAGPGELFF. CDR3 DNA: TGTGCCAGCCCGAGGGACCCTAGCAGGGGGGCGGGGCCCGGGGAGCTGTTTTTT.

This clonotype was seen at least ten times. This rearrangement joins TRBV7-3 to TRBJ2-4, with a tentative D call TRBD1 (5 bases). The CDR3 contains 15 residues. V was clipped by 5 bases and J by 12 bases, with 23 bases between them. Germline CDR1 reads SGHTA; CDR2 reads FQGTGA. In DNA form, the CDR3 reads TGTGCCAGCAGCGAGACAGACCAGTGGAGATGGAGTCAGTACTTC. Amino acids: CASSETDQWRWSQYF.

The chain combines TRBV2 with TRBJ2-1; 11 nucleotides line up with TRBD1. Germline V gene sequence: CDR1 SNHLY, CDR2 FYNNEI. V shed 6 bases and J 1 base; nucleotides not matched to a gene: 5. CDR3 length: 16 residues. Here the CDR3 DNA reads TGTGCCAGCAGAAGGGACAGGGGGGGTTCCTACAATGAGCAGTTCTTC. It encodes CASRRDRGGSYNEQFF. Drawing the rest from reference TRBV2 and TRBJ2-1, the complete variable domain is EPEVTQTPSHQVTQMGQEVILRCVPISNHLYFYWYRQILGQKVEFLVSFYNNEISEKSEIFDDQFSVERPDGSNFTLKIRSTKLEDSAMYFCASRRDRGGSYNEQFFGPGTRLTVL.